This T cell receptor beta chain was documented in a study of cytomegalovirus exposure and HLA in healthy donors. In the PCR, 60 Vbeta and 13 Jbeta primers were used. The method was immunoSEQ multiplex PCR; TCRdb's version includes in-frame clones alone and lacks a portion of them. This repertoire shows around 91,000 clones, around 78% found once; its top ten account for just under 2.5%. Findings and limits, study-wide: Cytomegalovirus association was assigned to more than 150 TCR beta chains. Researchers reported in a later analysis that common viral pathogens appeared linked to several top clusters. TCR beta chain V- and J-gene trimming was linked, in a later analysis, to a missense variant in DCLRE1C.

From germline, CDR1 is SGDLS and CDR2 YYNGEE. The V gene end was trimmed by 4 bases and the J gene end by 4 bases; junction bases not matched to a gene: 7. The CDR3 extends over 15 amino acids. This clone has only one observation. Its antigen is unidentified. Sequencing was carried out using PBMCs. This clonotype originated in a male donor in good health and CMV-seropositive. V and J are TRBV9 and TRBJ2-5; 10 nucleotides line up with TRBD2. CDR3 sequence: CASSPSGSRRETQYF. The CDR3 region has the DNA TGTGCCAGCAGCCCTAGCGGGAGCCGACGAGAGACCCAGTACTTC.